This T cell receptor (beta chain) was identified in a study of beta chain features in type 1 diabetes. The wider study: The patients were much like the healthy donors in age, gender and cell yields.

This clone was observed a few times. J gave up 6 bases and V 7 bases, and 7 bases lay outside the gene matches. This CDR3 has 13 amino acids. The germline gives CDR1 SGHRS, CDR2 YFSETQ. cDNA synthesis used the whole RNA isolate, giving expressed TCRB sequences. Clones were read by immunoSEQ multiplex PCR, and TCRdb kept only the in-frame ones, dropping some. The sample holds roughly 180,000 clones, about 13% seen once. The TCR was taken from a woman under 30 in good health. Sequenced: central memory CD4+ T cells from blood. J is TRBJ2-1 and V is TRBV5-1, with 7 bases lining up with TRBD1. CDR3 nucleotides: TGCGCCAGCCAGCTTGGGGACAGCAATGAGCAGTTCTTC. Amino acid sequence: CASQLGDSNEQFF.